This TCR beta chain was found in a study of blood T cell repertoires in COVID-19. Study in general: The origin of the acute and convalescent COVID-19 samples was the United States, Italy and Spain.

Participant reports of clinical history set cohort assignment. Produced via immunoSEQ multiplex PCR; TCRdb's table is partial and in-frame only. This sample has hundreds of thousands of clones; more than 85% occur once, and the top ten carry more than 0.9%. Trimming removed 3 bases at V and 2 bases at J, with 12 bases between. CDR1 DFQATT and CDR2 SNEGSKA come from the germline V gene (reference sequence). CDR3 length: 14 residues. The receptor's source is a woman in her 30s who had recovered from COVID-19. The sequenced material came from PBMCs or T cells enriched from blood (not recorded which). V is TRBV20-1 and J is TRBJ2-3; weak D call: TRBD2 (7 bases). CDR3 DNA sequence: TGCAGTGCTAGTGGCGGGGGCCTCACAGATACGCAGTATTTT. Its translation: CSASGGGLTDTQYF.